The 2 T cell receptor beta chains below all came from one sample that was sequenced in a study of neurological immune-mediated disorders. MiXCR, run by TCRdb on the 5' RACE reads, gives a single entry per CDR3 protein. The data contain under 80,000 distinct CDR3 sequences, 4% to 5.5% of them singletons. Sequencing used PBMCs. Source of these receptors: a woman in her forties or fifties with multiple sclerosis.

This clonotype has more than one count but fewer than ten. This could be a read error, since a much larger clone is one nucleotide away. This sequence joins TRBV20-1 and TRBJ1-1; D is uncertain. Looked up from germline, CDR1 is DFQATT and CDR2 is SNEGSKA (reference sequence). V lost 0 bases, J lost 3 bases, and 8 bases lay in between. The CDR3 extends over 13 amino acids. CDR3 in DNA: TGCAGTGCTAGAGATAGCGGGGACACTGAAGCTTTCTTT. Its translation is CSARDSGDTEAFF.

In its sample, this clonotype was seen many times. This chain links TRBV4-1 with TRBJ2-2, with a possible D match to TRBD2 (5 bases). Deletions cut 0 bases from V and 4 bases from J, with 9 bases between. Germline V gene data show CDR1 as MGHRA and CDR2 as YSYEKL. This CDR3 spans 15 amino acids. This chain's CDR3 is CASSQDPGSTGELFF. DNA for the CDR3: TGCGCCAGCAGCCAAGATCCGGGGTCCACCGGGGAGCTGTTTTTT.